This T cell receptor beta chain was sequenced for a study of T cell repertoires and HLA-DP antigens. Study context: Donors were two male and one female, aged 18-to-29 to 60-to-69. DNA input averaged around 200 ng in sorted CD137+CD4+ and roughly 1.2 ug in pre-culture CD4+.

This clone was seen just once. The antigen is not known. This CDR3 spans 14 amino acids. Germline CDR1 is SEHNR and CDR2 is FQNEAQ (reference sequence). The V end lost 1 base, the J end lost 2 bases, and 8 bases lay between the germline ends. Profiled with immunoSEQ multiplex PCR; TCRdb holds only in-frame clones, not every one. The sample consists of some 120,000 clones, about 91% of them appearing once. Negative selection yielded untouched CD4+ T cells of average 97.7% purity. Sequencing was carried out using CD4+ T cells from PBMCs. This chain uses TRBV7-9 with TRBJ1-1; D not resolved. The clonotype was recovered from a woman aged 18-29 years in good health and CMV-seronegative. The chain's CDR3 is CASSLGLTNTEAFF. In DNA form, the CDR3 reads TGTGCCAGCAGCTTAGGGCTCACCAACACTGAAGCTTTCTTT.